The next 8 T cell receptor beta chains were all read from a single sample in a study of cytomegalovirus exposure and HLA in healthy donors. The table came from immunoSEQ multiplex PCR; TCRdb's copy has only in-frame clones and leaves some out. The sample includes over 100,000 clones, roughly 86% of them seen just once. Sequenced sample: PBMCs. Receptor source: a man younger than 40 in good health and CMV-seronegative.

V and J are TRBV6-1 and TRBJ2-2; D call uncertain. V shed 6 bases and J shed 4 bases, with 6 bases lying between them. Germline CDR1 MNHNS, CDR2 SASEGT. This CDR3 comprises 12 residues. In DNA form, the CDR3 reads TGTGCCAGCAGCTTACTCACCGGGGAGCTGTTTTTT. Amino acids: CASSLLTGELFF.

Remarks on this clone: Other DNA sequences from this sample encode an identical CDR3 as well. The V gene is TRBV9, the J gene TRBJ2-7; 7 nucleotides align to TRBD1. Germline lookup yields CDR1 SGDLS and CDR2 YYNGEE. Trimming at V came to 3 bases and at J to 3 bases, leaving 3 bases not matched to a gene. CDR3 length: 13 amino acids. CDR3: CASSASGGYEQYF. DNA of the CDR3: TGTGCCAGCAGCGCATCAGGGGGCTACGAGCAGTACTTC.

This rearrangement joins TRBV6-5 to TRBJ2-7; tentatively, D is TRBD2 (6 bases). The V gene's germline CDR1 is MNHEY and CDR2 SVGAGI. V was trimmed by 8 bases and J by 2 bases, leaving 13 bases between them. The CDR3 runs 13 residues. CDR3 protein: CASGYGGTYEQYF. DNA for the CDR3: TGTGCCAGCGGATATGGGGGGACCTACGAGCAGTACTTC.

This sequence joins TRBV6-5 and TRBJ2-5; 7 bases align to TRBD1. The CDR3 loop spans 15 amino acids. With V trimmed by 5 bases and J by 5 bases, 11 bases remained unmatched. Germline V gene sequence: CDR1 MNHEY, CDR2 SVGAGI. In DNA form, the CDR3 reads TGTGCCAGCAGTCTCTCTGGGACAGCTTCTGAGACCCAGTACTTC. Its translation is CASSLSGTASETQYF.

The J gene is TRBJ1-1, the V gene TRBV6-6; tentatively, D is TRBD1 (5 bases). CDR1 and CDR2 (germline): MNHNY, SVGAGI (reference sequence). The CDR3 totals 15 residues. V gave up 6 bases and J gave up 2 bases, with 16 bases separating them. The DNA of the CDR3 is TGTGCCAGCAGACCATCCAAAGGGGCAAACACTGAAGCTTTCTTT. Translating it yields CASRPSKGANTEAFF.

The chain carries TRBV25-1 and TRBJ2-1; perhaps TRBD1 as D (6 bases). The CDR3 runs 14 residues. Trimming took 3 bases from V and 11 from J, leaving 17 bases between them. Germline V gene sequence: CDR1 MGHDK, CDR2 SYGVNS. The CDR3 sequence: CASSDLPPGAKQFF. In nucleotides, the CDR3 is TGTGCCAGCAGTGACCTTCCCCCAGGGGCGAAGCAGTTCTTC.

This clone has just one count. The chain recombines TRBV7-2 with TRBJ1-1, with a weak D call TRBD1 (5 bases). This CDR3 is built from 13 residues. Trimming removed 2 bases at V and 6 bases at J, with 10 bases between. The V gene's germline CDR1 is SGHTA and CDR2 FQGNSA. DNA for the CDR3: TGTGCCAGCAGCTTACAGCAGGGTCCTGAAGCTTTCTTT. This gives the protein CASSLQQGPEAFF.

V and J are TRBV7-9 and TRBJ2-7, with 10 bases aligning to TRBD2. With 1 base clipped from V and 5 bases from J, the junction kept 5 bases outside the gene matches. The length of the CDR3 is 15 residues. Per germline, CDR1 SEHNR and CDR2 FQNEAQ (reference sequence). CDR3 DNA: TGTGCCAGCAGCTTAGTAACTAGCGGGGACCACGAGCAGTACTTC. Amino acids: CASSLVTSGDHEQYF.